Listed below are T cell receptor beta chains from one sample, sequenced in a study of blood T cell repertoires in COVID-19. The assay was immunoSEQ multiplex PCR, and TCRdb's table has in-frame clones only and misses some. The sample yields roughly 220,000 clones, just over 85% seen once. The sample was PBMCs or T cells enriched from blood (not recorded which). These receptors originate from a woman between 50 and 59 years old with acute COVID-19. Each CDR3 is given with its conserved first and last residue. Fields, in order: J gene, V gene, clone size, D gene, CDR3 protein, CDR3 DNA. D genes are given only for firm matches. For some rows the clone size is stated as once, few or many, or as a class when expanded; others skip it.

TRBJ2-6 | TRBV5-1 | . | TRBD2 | CASSVQPLAGGPGANVLTF | TGCGCCAGCAGCGTTCAACCGCTAGCGGGAGGGCCTGGGGCCAACGTCCTGACTTTC
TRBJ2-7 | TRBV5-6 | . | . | CASSLGGYEQYF | TGTGCCAGCAGCTTGGGAGGCTACGAGCAGTACTTC
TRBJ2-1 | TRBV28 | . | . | CASSLAGSDNEQFF | TGTGCCAGCAGTTTAGCAGGATCGGACAATGAGCAGTTCTTC
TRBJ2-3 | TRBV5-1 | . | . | CASSLGRIADTQYF | TGCGCCAGCAGCTTGGGGAGGATTGCAGATACGCAGTATTTT
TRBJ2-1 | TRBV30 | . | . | CAWSVRESGEQFF | TGTGCCTGGAGTGTAAGGGAGAGCGGTGAGCAGTTCTTC
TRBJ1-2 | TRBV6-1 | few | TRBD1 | CASSEAAGQDGYTF | TGTGCCAGCAGTGAAGCAGCGGGACAGGATGGCTACACCTTC
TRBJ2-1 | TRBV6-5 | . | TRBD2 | CASSPGTSVYNEQFF | TGTGCCAGCAGTCCCGGGACTAGCGTTTACAATGAGCAGTTCTTC
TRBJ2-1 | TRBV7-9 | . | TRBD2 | CASSPGLAGYNEQFF | TGTGCCAGCAGCCCTGGACTAGCGGGGTACAATGAGCAGTTCTTC
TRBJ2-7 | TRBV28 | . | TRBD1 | CASNRGRTYEQYF | TGTGCCAGCAACAGGGGGCGCACATACGAGCAGTACTTC
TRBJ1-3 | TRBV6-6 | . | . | CASSYDTAGNTIYF | TGTGCCAGCAGTTACGACACCGCTGGAAACACCATATATTTT
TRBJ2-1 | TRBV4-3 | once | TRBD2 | CASSQDLYKMTSGRHNEQFF | TGCGCCAGCAGCCAAGACTTATATAAAATGACTAGCGGGAGGCACAATGAGCAGTTCTTC
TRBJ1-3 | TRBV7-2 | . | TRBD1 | CASSTGDRGNTIYF | TGTGCCAGCAGCACGGGGGACAGGGGTAACACCATATATTTT
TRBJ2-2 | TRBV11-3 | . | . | CASSTPVANTGELFF | TGTGCCAGCAGCACCCCGGTGGCGAACACCGGGGAGCTGTTTTTT
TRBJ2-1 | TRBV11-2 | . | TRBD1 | CASTPRSGTGVNEQFF | TGTGCCAGCACCCCAAGGTCCGGGACAGGGGTCAATGAGCAGTTCTTC
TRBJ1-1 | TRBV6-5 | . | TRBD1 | CASRGQGFEAFF | TGTGCCAGCAGGGGACAGGGATTTGAAGCTTTCTTT
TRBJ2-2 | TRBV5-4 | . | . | CASSRFGVNPGELFF | TGTGCCAGCAGCCGTTTTGGAGTTAACCCCGGGGAGCTGTTTTTT
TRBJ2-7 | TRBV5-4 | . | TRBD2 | CASSWDPGGEQYF | TGTGCCAGCAGCTGGGACCCCGGGGGGGAGCAGTACTTC
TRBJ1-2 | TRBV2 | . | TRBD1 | CASSTGVYGYTF | TGTGCCAGCAGTACAGGGGTCTATGGCTACACCTTC
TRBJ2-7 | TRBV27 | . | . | CASSPRGPSEQYF | TGTGCCAGCAGTCCCCGTGGCCCCAGCGAGCAGTACTTC
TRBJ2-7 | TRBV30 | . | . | CAWSVLGAREQYF | TGTGCCTGGAGTGTGTTGGGGGCGCGGGAGCAGTACTTC
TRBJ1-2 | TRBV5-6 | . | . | CASSLYRRTYGYTF | TGTGCCAGCAGCTTGTACAGGAGAACTTATGGCTACACCTTC
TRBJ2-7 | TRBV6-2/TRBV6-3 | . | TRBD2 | CASSYSSGSLEQYF | TGTGCCAGCAGTTACAGTAGCGGGAGTCTCGAGCAGTACTTC
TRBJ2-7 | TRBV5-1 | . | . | CASSLEYSRSYEQYF | TGCGCCAGCAGCTTGGAATATTCTCGTTCCTACGAGCAGTACTTC
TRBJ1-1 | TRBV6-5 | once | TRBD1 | CASSNRDRHTEAFF | TGTGCCAGCAGTAACCGGGACAGACACACTGAAGCTTTCTTT
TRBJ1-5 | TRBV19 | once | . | CASSIVGHDNQPQHF | TGTGCCAGTAGTATTGTGGGGCACGACAATCAGCCCCAGCATTTT